The entry that follows covers one TCR beta chain sequence. This clone was recorded a few times. Its specific antigen is unknown. Nothing much larger sits one base from this clone, and base qualities are not available. This sample is drawn from a study of beta chain features in type 1 diabetes (dated by TCRdb to 2016 to 2018). Notes on the research overall: No differences in mean age, gender distribution, total cell number or subset yield were found between patients and healthy donors. A total of over 90,000,000 sorted cells were examined across all samples, and a strong correlation was observed between cell number per subset and RNA yield. Regulatory and stem cell-like memory subsets were obtained from only 8 patients and roughly 8 healthy donors, while naive and central memory subsets were obtained from all 30 or so donors. In the study, TCRB repertoires of sorted circulating CD4+ T cell subsets from recently diagnosed type 1 diabetes patients were compared with those of matched healthy donors. Broad study findings and their caveats: Naive, central memory and regulatory TCRB repertoires appeared more similar among patients than among healthy donors. PCR might favor shorter templates, but patient and control samples were amplified and corrected together, so any skew would affect both groups equally. Only small numbers of individuals were included in the HLA sub-analyses, which left unresolved whether HLA type had any influence on TCRB rearrangement. At VDJ recombination sites, type 1 diabetes patients had fewer insertions and more deleted nucleotides, which implies abnormalities in thymic rearrangement. In all four CD4+ subsets, TCRB CDR3 length was moderately but significantly shorter in type 1 diabetes patients. Because cDNA was sequenced instead of genomic DNA, activated cells with high expression could be over-represented, although the groups did not differ in activation or CD3 levels.

V and J lose 8 bases and 1 base, and a span of 17 bases separates them. The CDR3 starts with the cysteine, ends with the phenylalanine, and has 14 residues. Of all the DNA, just the CDR3 is kept, 42 bases in frame from base 1. The germline V gene encodes CDR1 GTSNPN and CDR2 SVGIG (reference sequence). Each donor gave one peripheral blood draw, roughly 110 mL on average, collected into heparinised tubes. Naive, central memory, regulatory and stem cell-like memory CD4+ T cells were sorted on a BD FACSAria II using a panel including CD45RO, CCR7, CD25, CD127, CD95 and CD27. Every sorted population had a purity above 95%. PBMCs were isolated immediately by Lymphoprep density gradient centrifugation and stained directly without culture. So that batch effects would be minimized, each experiment stained and sorted samples in pairs, pairing one healthy donor with one patient. The High Capacity cDNA Reverse Transcription Kit was used to reverse transcribe all of the isolated RNA, meaning that expressed TCRB transcripts were what got sequenced. Deep immunoSEQ sequencing was performed on naive, central memory and regulatory T cell samples, with an average of around 3.5 million total reads per sample. Sorted cells were lysed in RLT buffer, and RNA was extracted using DNase-treated RNeasy Micro or Mini kits according to cell number. To prevent cross-contamination, every cell subset was processed on its own, while patient and healthy donor samples were processed together. Using the immunoSEQ multiplex PCR, TCRB sequences were amplified from cDNA into 87-bp fragments spanning the CDR3 region. Amplicons were sequenced on the Illumina HiSeq platform. As for the authors' bioinformatics: Synthetic template baselines were used to correct PCR bias computationally, reads within Hamming distance 2 were collapsed, and singletons that could not be merged were discarded. Reads were aligned against IMGT to assign V, D and J genes, CDR3 length and insertions or deletions at six rearrangement sites. Clonotype counts were normalized to sorted cell number within each subset before computing true diversity and Gini coefficients with the tcR R package. Repertoire sharing was quantified using the overlap coefficient calculated on TCRB nucleotide sequences. Out-of-frame TCRB sequences from naive cells were analyzed as a proxy for the pre-selection repertoire. The table comes from immuneACCESS by way of TCRdb, which keeps in-frame sequences with V and J called. Part of the clones is missing from these tables; in studies checked, under half for an unresolved V gene and the rest for unknown reasons. That table is the source of V, J and clone size, and D and trimming were worked out from the DNA. Recorded for this sample are roughly 300,000 clones; roughly 13% of them occurred a single time. The top ten clonotypes cover 0.017% of the sample.

Sequencing was performed on naive CD4+ T cells from blood. The cell subset or site label on this specimen signifies: true naive CD4+ T cells. The chain employs TRBV30 and TRBJ1-1; TRBD1 could be the D gene, as 5 bases match. This TCR derives from a man aged 30-40 years with type 1 diabetes. The DNA sequence is as follows: TGTGCCGGGATAACAGGCTCTGGGAACACTGAAGCTTTCTTT. It specifies CAGITGSGNTEAFF.